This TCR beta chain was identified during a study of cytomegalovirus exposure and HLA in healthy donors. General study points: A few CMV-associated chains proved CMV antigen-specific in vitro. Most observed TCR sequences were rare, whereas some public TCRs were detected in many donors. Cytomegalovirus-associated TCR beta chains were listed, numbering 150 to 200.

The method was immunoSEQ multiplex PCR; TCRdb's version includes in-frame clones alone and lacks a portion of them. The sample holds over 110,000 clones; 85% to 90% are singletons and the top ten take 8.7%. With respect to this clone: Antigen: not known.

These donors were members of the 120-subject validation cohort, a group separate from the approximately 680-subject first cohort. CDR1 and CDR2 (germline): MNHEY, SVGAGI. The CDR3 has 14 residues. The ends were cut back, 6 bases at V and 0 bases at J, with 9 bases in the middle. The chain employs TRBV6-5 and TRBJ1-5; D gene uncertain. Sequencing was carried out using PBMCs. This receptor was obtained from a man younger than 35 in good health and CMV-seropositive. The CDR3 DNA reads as TGTGCCAGCAGCTCCCCGTATAGCAATCAGCCCCAGCATTTT. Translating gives CASSSPYSNQPQHF.